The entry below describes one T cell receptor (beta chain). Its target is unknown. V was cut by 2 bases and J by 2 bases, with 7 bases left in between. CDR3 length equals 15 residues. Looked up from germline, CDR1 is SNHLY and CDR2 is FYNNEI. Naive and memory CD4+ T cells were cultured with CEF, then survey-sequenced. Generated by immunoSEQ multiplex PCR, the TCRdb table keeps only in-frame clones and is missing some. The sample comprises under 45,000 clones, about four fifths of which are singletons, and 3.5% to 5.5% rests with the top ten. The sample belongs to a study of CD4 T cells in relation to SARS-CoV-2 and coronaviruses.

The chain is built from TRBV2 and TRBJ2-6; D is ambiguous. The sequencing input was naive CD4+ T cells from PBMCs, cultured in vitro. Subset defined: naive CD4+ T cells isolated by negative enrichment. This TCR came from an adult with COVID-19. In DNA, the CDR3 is TGTGCCAGCAGTGAAAGCCGGGCTGGGGCCAACGTCCTGACTTTC. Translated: CASSESRAGANVLTF.